The sequence of this TCR beta chain was determined in a study of cytomegalovirus exposure and HLA in healthy donors. The overall study: A later analysis reported the 90 to 150 validation repertoires used the same platform as the 550 to 700 first-cohort repertoires. Study results and caveats: Three chains linked to CMV were shown in vitro to be specific for CMV antigens.

The CDR3 covers 14 residues. Trimming stripped 6 bases from V and 4 bases from J, with 14 bases between. The germline V gene has CDR1 MRHNA and CDR2 SNTAGT. Assay: immunoSEQ multiplex PCR; the TCRdb copy retains only in-frame clones and omits some. The sample has about 240,000 clones, about 86% seen once. In the case of this clone: Antigen unknown.

This receptor was taken from a man between 18 and 29 years old in good health and CMV-seronegative. The V and J genes are TRBV6-4 and TRBJ2-3; possibly TRBD2 for D (6 bases). Sequenced material: PBMCs. This CDR3 reads CASRETSAPDTQYF. CDR3 coding DNA: TGTGCCAGCAGAGAGACTAGTGCCCCAGATACGCAGTATTTT.